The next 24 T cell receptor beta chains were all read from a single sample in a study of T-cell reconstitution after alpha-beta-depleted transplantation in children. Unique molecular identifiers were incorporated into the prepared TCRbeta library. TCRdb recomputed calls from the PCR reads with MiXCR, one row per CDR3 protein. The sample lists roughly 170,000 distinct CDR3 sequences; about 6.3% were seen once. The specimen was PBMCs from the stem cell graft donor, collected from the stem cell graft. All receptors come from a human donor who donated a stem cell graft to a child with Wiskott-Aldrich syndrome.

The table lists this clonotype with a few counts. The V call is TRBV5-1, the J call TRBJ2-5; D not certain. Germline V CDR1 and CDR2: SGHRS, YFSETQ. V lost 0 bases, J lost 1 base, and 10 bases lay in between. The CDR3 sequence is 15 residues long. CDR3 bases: TGCGCCAGCAGCTTGGATGCCAGCATCCAAGAGACCCAGTACTTC. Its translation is CASSLDASIQETQYF.

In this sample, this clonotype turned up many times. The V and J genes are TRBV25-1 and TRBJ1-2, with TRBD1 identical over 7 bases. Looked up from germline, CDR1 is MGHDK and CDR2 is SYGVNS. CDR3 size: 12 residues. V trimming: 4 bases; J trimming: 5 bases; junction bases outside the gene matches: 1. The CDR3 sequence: CASSGDSYGYTF. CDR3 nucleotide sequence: TGTGCCAGCAGTGGGGACAGTTATGGCTACACCTTC.

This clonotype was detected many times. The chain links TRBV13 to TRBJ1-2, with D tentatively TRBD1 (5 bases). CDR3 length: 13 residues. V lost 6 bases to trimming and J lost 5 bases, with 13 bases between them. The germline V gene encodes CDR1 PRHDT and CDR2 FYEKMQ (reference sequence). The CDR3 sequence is CASRGLGWYGYTF. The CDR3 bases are TGTGCCAGCAGGGGGCTGGGGTGGTATGGCTACACCTTC.

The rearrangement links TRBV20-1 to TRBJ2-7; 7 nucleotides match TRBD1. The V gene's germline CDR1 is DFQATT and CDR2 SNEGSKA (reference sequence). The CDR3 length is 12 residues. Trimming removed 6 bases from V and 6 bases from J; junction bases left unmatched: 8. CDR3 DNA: TGCAGTGCCCATCTGACAGGGACCGAGCAGTACTTC. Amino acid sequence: CSAHLTGTEQYF.

DNA of the CDR3: TGTGCCAGCAGCTTAGCTGGCCTATCTGAGCAGTTCTTC. Translating gives CASSLAGLSEQFF. The V call is TRBV11-3, the J call TRBJ2-1; D not resolved. Germline loops: CDR1 SGHNT, CDR2 YENEEA. V gave up 1 base and J gave up 9 bases, with 10 bases separating them. CDR3 length: 13 residues.

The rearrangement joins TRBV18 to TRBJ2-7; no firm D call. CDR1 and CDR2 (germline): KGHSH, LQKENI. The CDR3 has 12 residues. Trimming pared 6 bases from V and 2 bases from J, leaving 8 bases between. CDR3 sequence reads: CASSIQAYEQYF. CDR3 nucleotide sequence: TGTGCCAGCTCCATTCAAGCCTACGAGCAGTACTTC.

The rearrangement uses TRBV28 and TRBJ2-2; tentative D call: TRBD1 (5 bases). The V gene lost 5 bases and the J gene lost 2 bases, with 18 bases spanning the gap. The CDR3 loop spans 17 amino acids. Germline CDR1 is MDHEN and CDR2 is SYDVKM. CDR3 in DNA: TGTGCCAGCAGTGGACCAGTCTCGTGGGGCAACACCGGGGAGCTGTTTTTT. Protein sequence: CASSGPVSWGNTGELFF.

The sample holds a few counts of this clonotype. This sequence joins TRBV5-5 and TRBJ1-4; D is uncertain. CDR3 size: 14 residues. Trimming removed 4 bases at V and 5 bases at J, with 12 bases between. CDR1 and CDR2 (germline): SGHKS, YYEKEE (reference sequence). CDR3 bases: TGTGCCAGCAGCCCTTCGGGTTCCAATGAAAAACTGTTTTTT. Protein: CASSPSGSNEKLFF.

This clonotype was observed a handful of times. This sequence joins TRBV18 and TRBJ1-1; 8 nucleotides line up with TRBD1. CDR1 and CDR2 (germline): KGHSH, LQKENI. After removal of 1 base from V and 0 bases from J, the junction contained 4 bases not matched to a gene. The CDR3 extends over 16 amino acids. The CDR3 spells CASSPLKQGVNTEAFF. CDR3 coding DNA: TGTGCCAGCTCACCACTTAAACAGGGGGTGAACACTGAAGCTTTCTTT. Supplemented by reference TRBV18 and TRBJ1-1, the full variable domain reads NAGVMQNPRHLVRRRGQEARLRCSPMKGHSHVYWYRQLPEEGLKFMVYLQKENIIDESGMPKERFSAEFPKEGPSILRIQQVVRGDSAAYFCASSPLKQGVNTEAFFGQGTRLTVV.

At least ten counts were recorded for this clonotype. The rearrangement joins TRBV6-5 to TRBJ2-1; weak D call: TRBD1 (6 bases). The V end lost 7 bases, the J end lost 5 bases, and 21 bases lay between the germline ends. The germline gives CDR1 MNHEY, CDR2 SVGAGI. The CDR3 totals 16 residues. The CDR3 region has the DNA TGTGCCAGCAACAGGGATTTGCGTAATGAACACAATGAGCAGTTCTTC. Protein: CASNRDLRNEHNEQFF.

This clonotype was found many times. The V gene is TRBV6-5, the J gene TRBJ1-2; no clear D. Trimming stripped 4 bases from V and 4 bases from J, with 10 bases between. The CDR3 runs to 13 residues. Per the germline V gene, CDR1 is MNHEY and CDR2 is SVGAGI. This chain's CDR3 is CASSSSDLYGYTF. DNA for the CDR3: TGTGCCAGCAGTTCGAGTGACCTCTATGGCTACACCTTC.

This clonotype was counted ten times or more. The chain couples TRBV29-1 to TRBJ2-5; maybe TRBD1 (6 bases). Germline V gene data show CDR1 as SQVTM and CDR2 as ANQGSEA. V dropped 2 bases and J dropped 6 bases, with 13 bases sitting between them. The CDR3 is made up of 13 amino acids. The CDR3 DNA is TGCAGCGTTGAATTTGTACAGGGAAAGACCCAGTACTTC. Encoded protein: CSVEFVQGKTQYF.

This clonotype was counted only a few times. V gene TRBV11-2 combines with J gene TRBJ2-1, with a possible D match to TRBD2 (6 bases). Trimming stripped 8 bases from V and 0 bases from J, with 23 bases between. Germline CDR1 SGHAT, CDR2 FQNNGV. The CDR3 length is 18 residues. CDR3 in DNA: TGTGCCAGCGGAGGGTTGGGGGGAGACTCGAGCTCCTACAATGAGCAGTTCTTC. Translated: CASGGLGGDSSSYNEQFF.

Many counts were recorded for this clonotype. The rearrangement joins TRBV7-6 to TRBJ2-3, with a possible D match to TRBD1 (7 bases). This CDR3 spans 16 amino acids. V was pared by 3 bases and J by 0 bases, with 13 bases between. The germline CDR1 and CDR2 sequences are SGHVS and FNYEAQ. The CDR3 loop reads CASSLVAGGSTDTQYF. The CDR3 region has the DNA TGTGCCAGCAGCTTGGTGGCAGGGGGGAGCACAGATACGCAGTATTTT.

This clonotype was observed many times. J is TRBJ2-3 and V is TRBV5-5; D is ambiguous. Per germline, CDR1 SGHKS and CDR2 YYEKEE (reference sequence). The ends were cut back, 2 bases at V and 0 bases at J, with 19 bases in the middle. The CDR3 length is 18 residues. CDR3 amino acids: CASSLWDLWVTSTDTQYF. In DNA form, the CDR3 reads TGTGCCAGCAGCTTATGGGATTTGTGGGTTACTAGCACAGATACGCAGTATTTT.

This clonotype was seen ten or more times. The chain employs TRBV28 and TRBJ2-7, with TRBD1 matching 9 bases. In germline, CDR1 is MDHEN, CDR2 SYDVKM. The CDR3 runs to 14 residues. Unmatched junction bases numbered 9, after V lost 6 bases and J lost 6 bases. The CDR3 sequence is CASSAGQGLTEQYF. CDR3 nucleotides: TGTGCCAGCAGCGCGGGACAGGGACTTACCGAGCAGTACTTC.

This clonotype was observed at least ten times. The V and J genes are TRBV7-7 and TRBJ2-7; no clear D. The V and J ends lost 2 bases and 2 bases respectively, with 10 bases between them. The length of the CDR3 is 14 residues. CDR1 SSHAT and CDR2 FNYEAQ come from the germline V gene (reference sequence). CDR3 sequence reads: CASSLSYDTYEQYF. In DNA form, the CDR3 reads TGTGCCAGCAGCTTAAGCTACGATACCTACGAGCAGTACTTC.

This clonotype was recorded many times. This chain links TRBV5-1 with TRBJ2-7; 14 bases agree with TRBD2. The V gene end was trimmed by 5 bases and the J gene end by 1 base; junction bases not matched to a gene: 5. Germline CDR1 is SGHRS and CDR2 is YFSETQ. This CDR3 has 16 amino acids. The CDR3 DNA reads TGCGCCAGCAGTTTTGGACTAGCGGGAGGTTCCTACGAGCAGTACTTC. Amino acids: CASSFGLAGGSYEQYF.

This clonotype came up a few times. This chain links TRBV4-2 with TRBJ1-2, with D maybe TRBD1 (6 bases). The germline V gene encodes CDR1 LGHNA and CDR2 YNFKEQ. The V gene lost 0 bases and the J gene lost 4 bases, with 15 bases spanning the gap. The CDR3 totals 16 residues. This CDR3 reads CASSQETGLIFYGYTF. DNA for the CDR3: TGTGCCAGCAGCCAAGAAACAGGGTTGATCTTCTATGGCTACACCTTC.

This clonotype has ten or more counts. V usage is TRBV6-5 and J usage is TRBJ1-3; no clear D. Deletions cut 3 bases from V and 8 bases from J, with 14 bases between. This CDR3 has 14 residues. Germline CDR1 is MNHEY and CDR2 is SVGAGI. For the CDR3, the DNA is TGTGCCAGCAGTTATAGCCGATCCACGGACACCATATATTTT. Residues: CASSYSRSTDTIYF.

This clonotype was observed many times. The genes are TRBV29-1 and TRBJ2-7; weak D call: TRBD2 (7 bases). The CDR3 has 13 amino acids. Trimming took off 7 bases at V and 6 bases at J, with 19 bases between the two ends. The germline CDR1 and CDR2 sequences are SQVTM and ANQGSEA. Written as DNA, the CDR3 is TGCAGCGGCACCGGGACCGGGGGGCCCGAGCAGTACTTC. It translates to CSGTGTGGPEQYF.

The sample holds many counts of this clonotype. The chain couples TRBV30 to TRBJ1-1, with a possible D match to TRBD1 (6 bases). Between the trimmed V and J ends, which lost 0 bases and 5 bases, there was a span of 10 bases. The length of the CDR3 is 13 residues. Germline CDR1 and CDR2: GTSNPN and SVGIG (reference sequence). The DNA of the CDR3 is TGTGCCTGGAGTGTATTACAGGGAACTGAAGCTTTCTTT. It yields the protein CAWSVLQGTEAFF.

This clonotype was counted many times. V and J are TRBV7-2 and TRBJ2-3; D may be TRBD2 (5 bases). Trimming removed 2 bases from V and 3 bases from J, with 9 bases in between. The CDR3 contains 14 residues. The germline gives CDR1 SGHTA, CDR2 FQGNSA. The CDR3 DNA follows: TGTGCCAGCAGCTTACGGAGCGGAACAGATACGCAGTATTTT. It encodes CASSLRSGTDTQYF.

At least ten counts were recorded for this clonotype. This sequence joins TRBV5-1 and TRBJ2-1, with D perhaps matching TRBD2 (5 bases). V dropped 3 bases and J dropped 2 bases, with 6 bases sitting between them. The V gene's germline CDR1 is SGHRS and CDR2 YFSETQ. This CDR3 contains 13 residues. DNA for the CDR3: TGCGCCAGCAGCTCGACTACCTACAATGAGCAGTTCTTC. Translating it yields CASSSTTYNEQFF.